This T cell receptor beta chain derives from a study of blood T cell repertoires in COVID-19. Study-wide background: PBMCs, B-cell-depleted T cells, or T cells provided the cDNA or gDNA that made up the material.

Individuals aged about 18 to 100 years were recruited from about two dozen US areas. Researchers sorted participants into cohorts using their self-reported clinical history. Cohort 3 recovered donors had two negative PCRs, clearance, or symptom resolution. Trimming took 6 bases from V and 0 from J; bases not matched to a gene: 1. This CDR3 has 14 residues. Germline CDR1 ENHRY, CDR2 SYGVKD. Assay used: immunoSEQ multiplex PCR; TCRdb lists only in-frame clones, some missing. The repertoire includes roughly 200,000 clones, approximately 85% of them detected once, and 6.2% sits in the top ten. What was sequenced was PBMCs or T cells enriched from blood (not recorded which). The rearrangement uses TRBV10-3 and TRBJ2-7; 11 bases are a match to TRBD1. The sequence derives from a man aged 35 to 55 who had recovered from COVID-19. The CDR3 region is CAIRGQGASYEQYF. The CDR3 DNA follows: TGTGCCATCAGAGGACAGGGGGCCTCCTACGAGCAGTACTTC.